The T cell receptor (beta chain) under discussion was sequenced for a study of blood T cell repertoires in COVID-19. Study information: The United States, Italy and Spain were the sources of the acute and convalescent COVID-19 samples. Sources were T cells, B-cell-depleted T cells, or PBMCs; the material itself was cDNA or gDNA.

This table comes from immunoSEQ multiplex PCR, and its TCRdb copy is limited to in-frame clones, with some not included. The sample yields more than 350,000 clones, roughly 88% seen once. In this sample, this clone turned up a few times. Other DNA sequences from this sample encode an identical CDR3 as well. The CDR3 is made up of 15 amino acids. J was trimmed by 0 bases and V by 6 bases; bases with no gene match: 4. The V gene's germline CDR1 is LNHDA and CDR2 SQIVND (reference sequence). Recruits, aged about 18 to 89 years, lived in 24 US areas. Sequenced input: PBMCs or T cells enriched from blood (not recorded which). This TCR was sampled from a woman under 30 who had been exposed to COVID-19. The chain couples TRBV19 to TRBJ2-3; 9 nucleotides line up with TRBD2. CDR3 sequence (DNA): TGTGCCAGTAGCCCTACTAGCGGGAGCACAGATACGCAGTATTTT. Translating gives CASSPTSGSTDTQYF.